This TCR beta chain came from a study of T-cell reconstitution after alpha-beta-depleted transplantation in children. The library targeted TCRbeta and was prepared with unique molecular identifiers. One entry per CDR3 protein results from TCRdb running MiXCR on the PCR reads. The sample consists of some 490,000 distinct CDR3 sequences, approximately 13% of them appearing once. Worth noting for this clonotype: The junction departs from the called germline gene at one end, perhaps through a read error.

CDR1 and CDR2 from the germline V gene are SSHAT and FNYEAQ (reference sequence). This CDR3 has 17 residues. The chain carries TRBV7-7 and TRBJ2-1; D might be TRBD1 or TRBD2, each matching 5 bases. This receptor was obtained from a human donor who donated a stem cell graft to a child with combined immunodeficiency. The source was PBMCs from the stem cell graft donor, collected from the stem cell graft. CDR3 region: CASSPSPEGSVYNEQFF. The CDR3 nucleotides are TGTGCTAGCAGCCCCTCTCCAGAGGGGTCCGTTTACAATGAGCAGTTCTTC.